This T cell receptor (beta chain) originates from a study of blood T cell repertoires in COVID-19. Some clones are missing from TCRdb's copy, which holds only in-frame ones; the method was immunoSEQ multiplex PCR. In the table there are about 100,000 clones, 80% to 90% of which are singletons. The J segment lost 0 bases and the V segment lost 2 bases, leaving 8 bases of the junction unmatched. Per germline, CDR1 SNHLY and CDR2 FYNNEI. The CDR3 runs to 17 residues. This TCR was recovered from a woman between 50 and 59 years old who had recovered from COVID-19. Source material: PBMCs or T cells enriched from blood (not recorded which). The J gene is TRBJ2-3, the V gene TRBV2; 7 positions match TRBD1. The CDR3 protein is CASSEFSRGLSTDTQYF. The CDR3 DNA sequence: TGTGCCAGCAGTGAATTCTCTAGGGGGCTGAGCACAGATACGCAGTATTTT. Full variable domain (remainder filled in from reference TRBV2 and TRBJ2-3): EPEVTQTPSHQVTQMGQEVILRCVPISNHLYFYWYRQILGQKVEFLVSFYNNEISEKSEIFDDQFSVERPDGSNFTLKIRSTKLEDSAMYFCASSEFSRGLSTDTQYFGPGTRLTVL.